These T cell receptor beta chains were read from a single sample in a study of regulatory T cells in long-lasting Graves disease. Via MiXCR, TCRdb re-called the multiplex PCR reads, giving one row per CDR3 protein. The sample lists roughly 400,000 distinct CDR3 sequences, 21% seen once, with approximately 14% in the top ten. The specimen was peripheral blood mononuclear cells (PBMCs), collected when the disease was refractory, from a patient treated with antithyroid drugs. These TCRs come from a female donor with Graves disease. Each CDR3 is given with its conserved first and last residue.

>TRBV19
CASMGDGAYQPQHF
>TRBV28
CASRIEGAGETQYF
>TRBV28
CASSLWAGGPSYEQYF
>TRBV20-1
CSAPLRDKEGNYGYTF
>TRBV6-1
CASSDREGQGYDYGYTF
>TRBV12-3/TRBV12-4
CASSLTPREGEQYF
>TRBV5-1
CASSQGQGVSYQETQYF
>TRBV28
CASSSGQEMGEQYF
>TRBV2
CASSDRASGGPNTEAFF
>TRBV19
CASSIASGAYEQYF
>TRBV19
CASRRAGELFF
>TRBV19
CASSNLAGVGETQYF
>TRBV28
CASSRGRLIDTQYF
>TRBV7-2
CASSLFANRELFF
>TRBV28
CASSSSGALAKNIQYF
>TRBV28
CASSPPGTASYEQYF
>TRBV6-1
CASSARTGDNQPQHF
>TRBV7-8
CASSLYRGTGGHEQYF
>TRBV7-9
CASSLGWTSNTGELFF
>TRBV9
CASSVSPETEAFF
>TRBV27
CASSLGTGVYGQYF
>TRBV6-1
CASMGAEGYTF
>TRBV12-3/TRBV12-4
CASSLDRTVGNEQFF
>TRBV2
CASSQGASGYTF
>TRBV11-2
CASSLVRAGAYDTQYF
>TRBV7-9
CASSIEASATNEKLFF
>TRBV12-3/TRBV12-4
CASTLDGQYEQYF
>TRBV10-3
CAISENYSGAETQYF
>TRBV20-1
CSTRGPGEEKLFF
>TRBV2
CASSPGLAGLETQYF
>TRBV28
CASSLGTGLGQYF
>TRBV5-5
CASSFSGGETGVAKNIQYF
>TRBV28
CASSSGLKLVYHEQFF
>TRBV20-1
CSARLGLARGEQFF
>TRBV27
CASRRVTGTNIRDTQYF
>TRBV28
CASTSSQGKLETQYF
>TRBV19
CASTERGDTYEQYF
>TRBV6-5
CASSYTGQGVSFGQFF
>TRBV20-1
CSARAAEGGNQPQHF
>TRBV28
CASSSLPDSPLHF
>TRBV7-9
CASSQLGQFPQETQYF
>TRBV11-2
CASSFPGTHNEQFF
>TRBV20-1
CSASIGDRNTGELFF
>TRBV7-6
CASSLAIGGGELFF
>TRBV27
CASSFQQGANEQFF
>TRBV19
CASSIMGGRAYDEQYF
>TRBV20-1
CSARRFGNYEQYF
>TRBV19
CASSPGTENYEQYF
>TRBV2
CASLDLNTGGSYEQYF
>TRBV12-3/TRBV12-4
CASSLIGAGDRGEQYF
>TRBV20-1
CSPQGESYNEQFF
>TRBV6-1
CASRTDSNQPQHF
>TRBV30
CAWDRTGIDIQYF